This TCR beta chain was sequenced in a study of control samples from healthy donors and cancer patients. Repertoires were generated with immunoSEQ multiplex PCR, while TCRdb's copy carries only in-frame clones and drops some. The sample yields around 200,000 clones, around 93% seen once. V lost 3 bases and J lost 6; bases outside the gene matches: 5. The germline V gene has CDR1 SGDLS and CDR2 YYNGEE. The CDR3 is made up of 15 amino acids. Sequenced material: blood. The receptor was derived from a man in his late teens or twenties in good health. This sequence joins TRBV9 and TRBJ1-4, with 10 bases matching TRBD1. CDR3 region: CASSAKTGGYEKLFF. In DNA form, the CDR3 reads TGTGCCAGCAGCGCCAAGACAGGGGGCTATGAAAAACTGTTTTTT.